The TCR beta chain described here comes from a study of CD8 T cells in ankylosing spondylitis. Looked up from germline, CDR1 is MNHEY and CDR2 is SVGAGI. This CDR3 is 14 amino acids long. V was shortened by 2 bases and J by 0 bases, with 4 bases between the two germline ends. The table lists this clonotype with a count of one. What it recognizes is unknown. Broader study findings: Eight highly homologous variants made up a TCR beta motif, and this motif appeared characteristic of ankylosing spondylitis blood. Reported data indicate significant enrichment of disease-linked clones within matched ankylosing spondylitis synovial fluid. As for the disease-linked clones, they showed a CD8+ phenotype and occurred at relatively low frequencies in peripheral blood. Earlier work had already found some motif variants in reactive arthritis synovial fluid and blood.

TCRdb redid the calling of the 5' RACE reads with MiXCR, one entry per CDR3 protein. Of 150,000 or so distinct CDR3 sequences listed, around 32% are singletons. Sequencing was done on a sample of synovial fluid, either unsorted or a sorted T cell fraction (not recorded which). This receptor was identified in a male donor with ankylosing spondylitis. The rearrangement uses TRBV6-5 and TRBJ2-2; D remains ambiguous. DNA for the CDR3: TGTGCCAGCAGTTACGGGCCGAACACCGGGGAGCTGTTTTTT. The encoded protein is CASSYGPNTGELFF.